Reported below is one T cell receptor beta chain. Its matching antigen is unknown. The data stem from a study of shared clonotypes between healthy human individuals. Study outcomes and limitations: Read depth was anticipated to influence clonotype sharing among donors.

The V end was cut by 3 bases, the J end by 10 bases, with 18 bases between. CDR3 size: 14 residues. Germline V gene sequence: CDR1 MNHNS, CDR2 SASEGT. Method: immunoSEQ multiplex PCR; TCRdb's copy keeps in-frame clones and lacks some. The sample holds about 2.4 million clones, just over 90% seen once. The sequence derives from a man aged 18 to 29 in good health. The sample comprised naive CD4+ T cells sorted from blood. Subset here: CD45RA+ positively selected. The J gene is TRBJ1-1, the V gene TRBV6-1; D not certain. CDR3 sequence: CASSELRILGVAFF. The CDR3 DNA sequence: TGTGCCAGCAGTGAGCTTAGGATCCTGGGTGTAGCTTTCTTT.